The 4 T cell receptor beta chains presented below share a single source sample, sequenced in a study of shared clonotypes between healthy human individuals. Sequencing was performed with immunoSEQ multiplex PCR; in TCRdb, only in-frame clones are kept and a portion is missing. The sample holds around 2.5 million clones, 80% to 95% seen once. Source material: naive CD4+ T cells from PBMCs. The subset here: CD45RA+ positively selected. The receptors derive from a man between 18 and 35 years old in good health. Some clones in this sample may be carry-over from other donors' samples.

CDR3 bases: TGTGCCAGCATGCTACTTCCCTACAATGAGCAGTTCTTC. Its protein is CASMLLPYNEQFF. V gene TRBV2 combines with J gene TRBJ2-1, with D uncertain. CDR1 is SNHLY and CDR2 is FYNNEI in the germline V gene. This CDR3 comprises 13 residues. V gave up 7 bases and J gave up 2 bases, with 9 bases separating them.

The gene calls are TRBV6-1 and TRBJ2-5; tentatively, D is TRBD1 (5 bases). CDR1 is MNHNS and CDR2 is SASEGT in the germline V gene. The CDR3 loop spans 14 amino acids. With 9 bases removed from V and 4 bases from J, the gap between germline ends came to 18 bases. The CDR3, as DNA: TGTGCCAGTAAGCCCTTCGCAAGGGGAGAGACCCAGTACTTC. It yields the protein CASKPFARGETQYF.

The chain employs TRBV15 and TRBJ2-7, with D hard to call. V shed 1 base and J shed 6 bases, with 10 bases lying between them. This CDR3 is built from 13 residues. The germline V gene encodes CDR1 LNHNV and CDR2 YYDKDF (reference sequence). The CDR3 DNA reads TGTGCCACCAGCAGAGGTGAAGGACCCGAGCAGTACTTC. Translating it yields CATSRGEGPEQYF. Complete variable domain (other parts from reference TRBV15 and TRBJ2-7): DAMVIQNPRYQVTQFGKPVTLSCSQTLNHNVMYWYQQKSSQAPKLLFHYYDKDFNNEADTPDNFQSRRPNTSFCFLDIRSPGLGDTAMYLCATSRGEGPEQYFGPGTRLTVT.

This clone was counted between two and nine times. The same CDR3 arises from other DNA sequences in this sample as well. The rearrangement joins TRBV5-1 to TRBJ2-2; the match to TRBD2 covers 8 bases. The CDR3 runs 15 residues. Germline-derived CDR1 and CDR2 are SGHRS and YFSETQ. V shed 2 bases, J shed 1 base, and the junction held 1 base outside the gene matches. The CDR3 DNA is TGCGCCAGCAGCTTCACTAGCGGGAACACCGGGGAGCTGTTTTTT. This codes for CASSFTSGNTGELFF. Full variable domain (missing parts from reference TRBV5-1 and TRBJ2-2): KAGVTQTPRYLIKTRGQQVTLSCSPISGHRSVSWYQQTPGQGLQFLFEYFSETQRNKGNFPGRFSGRQFSNSRSEMNVSTLELGDSALYLCASSFTSGNTGELFFGEGSRLTVL.